One sample yielded the 11 T cell receptor beta chains listed below, sequenced in a study of T cell clusters in autoimmune cytopenias (dated by TCRdb to the late 2010s). For each sample, TRB amplification used 250 ng of peripheral blood genomic DNA, equal to roughly 38,000 genome equivalents. Sequencing took place on an Illumina MiSeq. To amplify TRB rearrangements, a touch-down multiplex PCR protocol was run with the TRB-A and TRB-B primer pools combined in a single tube. Based on TCRdb reprocessing of the reads, there is one entry per CDR3 protein sequence, and DNA is missing. The table kept for this sample lists thousands of distinct CDR3 sequences. The ten largest account for approximately 44% of the sample. Sequenced: peripheral blood. These receptors came from a human donor with an autoimmune cytopenia or autoimmune hepatitis (not recorded which).

The genes are TRBV19 and TRBJ1-5; no DNA is available, so the TRBD1 call from TCRdb remains unchecked. The CDR3 has 15 residues. The germline V gene encodes CDR1 LNHDA and CDR2 SQIVND (reference sequence). CDR3 sequence: CATRTGLHSNQPQHF.

Considering frequency, this clonotype is medium-sized (0.01 to 0.1%). The chain links TRBV27 to TRBJ2-1; the TCRdb D gene call, TRBD2, has no DNA to confirm it. This CDR3 region has 17 residues. Germline loops: CDR1 MNHEY, CDR2 SMNVEV (reference sequence). The CDR3 sequence is CASTPKPGTSLYNEQFF.

Judged by frequency, this clonotype is medium-sized. This chain joins TRBV18 and TRBJ2-7; without DNA, the TCRdb call of TRBD1 cannot be checked. Germline loops: CDR1 KGHSH, CDR2 LQKENI. The CDR3 totals 15 residues. The CDR3 here is CASLNGTGFWYEQYF.

The J gene is TRBJ2-7, the V gene TRBV11-2; checking the TCRdb D call of TRBD2 is not possible without DNA. Germline V gene lookup returns CDR1 SGHAT and CDR2 FQNNGV. CDR3 size: 15 residues. CDR3 amino acids: CASSHQAGGLDEQYF.

This chain links TRBV6-5 with TRBJ2-5; TCRdb selects TRBD2, and the lack of DNA leaves this call unchecked. Germline lookup yields CDR1 MNHEY and CDR2 SVGAGI. This CDR3 has 15 residues. The CDR3 is CASSPQRGGPETQYF.

This clonotype is deemed medium-sized (0.01 to 0.1%) by its frequency. This chain uses TRBV27 with TRBJ2-7; no DNA is available, so the TRBD2 call from TCRdb remains unchecked. Germline V CDR1 and CDR2: MNHEY, SMNVEV (reference sequence). The CDR3 has 16 residues. The CDR3 loop reads CASSFRDYGTPYEQYF.

The chain has TRBV6-2 or TRBV6-3 and TRBJ1-3; TCRdb reports TRBD1, a call that lacks DNA to check it against. This CDR3 has 14 residues. Looked up from germline, CDR1 is MNHEY and CDR2 is SVGEGT. CDR3: CASSGAHSGNTIYF.

In terms of frequency, this clonotype is medium-sized. The chain links TRBV6-6 to TRBJ1-2. The germline V gene encodes CDR1 MNHNY and CDR2 SVGAGI (reference sequence). The CDR3 consists of 14 residues. CDR3 sequence reads: CASSLVLTHYGYTF.

The J gene is TRBJ2-1, the V gene TRBV7-6; TCRdb calls TRBD2, which cannot be checked without DNA. Per germline, CDR1 SGHVS and CDR2 FNYEAQ. CDR3 length equals 16 residues. CDR3: CASSPWTGSSYNEQFF. Filled out from reference TRBV7-6 and TRBJ2-1, the complete variable domain reads GAGVSQSPRYKVTKRGQDVALRCDPISGHVSLYWYRQALGQGPEFLTYFNYEAQQDKSGLPNDRFSAERPEGSISTLTIQRTEQRDSAMYRCASSPWTGSSYNEQFFGPGTRLTVL.

This chain uses TRBV12-3 or TRBV12-4 with TRBJ1-6. The CDR3 is 15 amino acids. The CDR3 spells CASSPIGYDNSPLHF.

Measured by frequency, this clonotype is medium-sized (0.01 to 0.1%). This chain joins TRBV5-1 and TRBJ2-4; TCRdb's D call of TRBD1 is untestable without DNA. Germline CDR1 is SGHRS and CDR2 is YFSETQ. The CDR3 totals 15 residues. CDR3 region: CASRQGLGTKNIQYF.